This paragraph reports one T cell receptor beta chain. There are a few counts of this clonotype. Its specific antigen is unknown. It has no much larger one-base neighbor in the sample; base qualities were not kept. The method was 5' RACE. Sequencer: Illumina HiSeq 2500. A second PCR of roughly 6 to 11 cycles was performed with a sample-barcoded 5' primer and a J-beta primer mix. A unique molecular identifier was introduced onto each TCR beta cDNA molecule by a template-switch 5' adaptor carrying 12 random nucleotides. At least 3 million CDR3-containing paired-end reads were obtained from each sample. First-strand cDNA was synthesized from all RNA with the Mint cDNA synthesis kit, primed by a TRBC-specific oligonucleotide. All cDNA was treated with uracil-DNA glycosylase and then went through a first 18-cycle PCR with the universal primers M1SS and BC2_uni_R. The authors processed their data as follows. Normalization of each sample was performed by random selection of 1 million high-quality reads, each carrying a distinct molecular identifier. Reads sharing molecular identifiers were discarded rather than binned into consensus sequences. MiTCR, set to a Q25 quality threshold and the strictest error-elimination algorithm, was used for CDR3 identification, clonotype clustering and error correction. A nonparametric unseen species model with Euler transformation was used to estimate a lower bound on total TCR beta diversity. TCRdb trimmed public reads at Q25 via fastp, called clones via MiXCR and kept in-frame beta chains. Every distinct CDR3 protein forms one entry, paired with its most common genes and DNA. TCRdb's processing, not the authors' own work, is the source of the V and J calls. This sample lists roughly 800,000 distinct CDR3 sequences; around half were detected once. The ten largest clones add up to about two fifths of the sample.

Donors were a few dozen systemically healthy Caucasian individuals from Russia aged roughly 6 to 90 years. Around 10 milliliters of peripheral blood were collected from each donor into EDTA-treated Vacutainer tubes. PBMCs were isolated by Ficoll-Paque density-gradient centrifugation, with at least 6 million obtained per sample. Trizol reagent was used to extract total RNA from PBMCs, with at least 6 micrograms per sample. Naive CD45RAhigh/CD27high T cell percentages were measured by flow cytometry on a PBMC aliquot from every donor. This record belongs to a study of blood T cells in healthy people across ages (dated by TCRdb to between 2014 and 2016). Background on the whole study: In model experiments, roughly one uniquely barcoded TCR beta cDNA molecule per two T cells was captured by template switching. The study measured age-related changes in TCR beta repertoire diversity using deep sequencing normalized with unique cDNA molecular identifiers. The donors were split into four age groups: young (average 16 years), middle-aged (roughly 40), aged (over 55) and long-lived (about 82). To avoid experimental bias, donors of different ages were randomly spread across the sequencing lanes. Two additional independent replicas of 1 million unique cDNA reads from the same blood draw were analyzed for two donors (one aged 18 to 30 and one aged 80 or older).

Study-wide findings and limitations: Bulk unsorted PBMC profiling prevented conclusive comparison of naive and antigen-experienced compartments. The percentage of naive T cells measured by flow cytometry correlated strongly with observed TCR beta diversity. Estimates of total diversity based on one million sequenced T cells were regarded as lower bounds and as underestimates. The CMV infection status of donors was not known, potentially confounding age-related changes in expanded clonotypes. The long-lived group showed more naive CD4+ T cells, fewer expanded clones and increased TCR diversity than the aged group, suggesting age selection. As age increased, observed TCR beta diversity per million T cells dropped in a roughly linear way, and a significant reduction was already evident by age 40.

Source material: blood. The clonotype was recovered from a man older than 75 in good health.

The nucleotide sequence is TGTGCCAGCGCAGGGATCACTGAAGCTTTCTTT. This translates into CASAGITEAFF. The rearrangement joined TRBV12-3 or TRBV12-4 to TRBJ1-1; TRBD1 is perhaps the D gene, given 5 matching bases. The CDR3, cysteine through phenylalanine, is 11 amino acids long. The read is trimmed to its CDR3 DNA, 33 bases read in frame from base 1. Between the V and J ends, shortened by 8 bases and 4 bases respectively, the junction contains 8 bases.